Presented here are 25 T cell receptor beta chains from one specimen sequenced in a study of control samples from healthy donors and cancer patients. Sequencing used immunoSEQ multiplex PCR; TCRdb keeps in-frame clones, though not all of them. The data show about 140,000 clones, 91% seen once. Sequenced: blood. Receptors were obtained from a man between 18 and 35 years old in good health.

V gene TRBV2 combines with J gene TRBJ2-3; 10 positions agree with TRBD2. The CDR3 is 16 amino acids. The V segment lost 10 bases and the J segment 6 bases; nucleotides outside the gene matches: 16. Germline CDR1 SNHLY, CDR2 FYNNEI. The CDR3 nucleotides read TGTGCCACCCCCCCCAAGCGGGGGGGACCAGGGGATACGCAGTATTTT. This translates into CATPPKRGGPGDTQYF.

The V call is TRBV9, the J call TRBJ1-2; D uncertain. The CDR3 has 13 amino acids. Deletions cut 0 bases from V and 4 bases from J, with 7 bases between. CDR1 is SGDLS, CDR2 YYNGEE, per germline. The CDR3 sequence: CASSVDDRYGYTF. The CDR3, as DNA: TGTGCCAGCAGCGTAGATGACCGCTATGGCTACACCTTC.

The V gene is TRBV18, the J gene TRBJ2-7; D is uncertain. This CDR3 is built from 14 residues. Trimming removed 2 bases at V and 3 bases at J, with 11 bases between. Germline V lookup: CDR1 KGHSH, CDR2 LQKENI. CDR3: CASSPNTAIYEQYF. Here the CDR3 DNA reads TGTGCCAGCTCACCAAATACGGCGATCTACGAGCAGTACTTC. Based on the CDR3 plus reference TRBV18 and TRBJ2-7, the full variable domain is NAGVMQNPRHLVRRRGQEARLRCSPMKGHSHVYWYRQLPEEGLKFMVYLQKENIIDESGMPKERFSAEFPKEGPSILRIQQVVRGDSAAYFCASSPNTAIYEQYFGPGTRLTVT.

The rearrangement links TRBV7-5 to TRBJ2-7. TRBV7-5 is termed a pseudogene. This CDR3 comprises 14 residues. The CDR3 protein is CVRSFPGTPYEQYF. CDR3 coding DNA: TGTGTCAGAAGCTTCCCCGGCACCCCCTACGAGCAGTACTTC.

The chain employs TRBV11-2 and TRBJ2-7; D could derive from TRBD1 or TRBD2 (6 bases each). The CDR3 runs to 13 residues. Germline values: CDR1 SGHAT, CDR2 FQNNGV. With 1 base removed from V and 5 bases from J, the gap between germline ends came to 9 bases. CDR3 in DNA: TGTGCCAGCAGCTTAGCGGGGGCTCACGAGCAGTACTTC. Translated: CASSLAGAHEQYF. Complete variable domain (other parts from reference TRBV11-2 and TRBJ2-7): EAGVAQSPRYKIIEKRQSVAFWCNPISGHATLYWYQQILGQGPKLLIQFQNNGVVDDSQLPKDRFSAERLKGVDSTLKIQPAKLEDSAVYLCASSLAGAHEQYFGPGTRLTVT.

The V gene is TRBV5-3, the J gene TRBJ1-5; maybe TRBD1 (5 bases). TRBV5-3 is an open reading frame whose function is uncertain. Trimming shortened V by 6 bases and J by 0 bases, and 19 bases separated the two germline ends. This CDR3 region has 17 residues. CDR3 DNA sequence: TGTGCCAGAACCGGGGCCTCGAATGTTTATAGCAATCAGCCCCAGCATTTT. It is translated as CARTGASNVYSNQPQHF.

The rearrangement joins TRBV7-9 to TRBJ2-2; D might be TRBD2 (7 bases). Germline values: CDR1 SEHNR, CDR2 FQNEAQ (reference sequence). The CDR3 has 14 residues. V was shortened by 7 bases and J by 6 bases, with 15 bases between the two germline ends. The CDR3 here is CASKEGGGAGELFF. The CDR3 region has the DNA TGTGCCAGCAAAGAGGGAGGGGGAGCCGGGGAGCTGTTTTTT.

This chain connects TRBV11-2 to TRBJ2-1; tentative D call: TRBD1 (6 bases). The CDR3 extends over 16 amino acids. Trimming left V 2 bases short and J 0 bases short, with 11 bases between. Germline assignment: CDR1 SGHAT and CDR2 FQNNGV. CDR3 loop: CASSLHRASSYNEQFF. The CDR3, as DNA: TGTGCCAGCAGCTTACACAGGGCAAGCTCCTACAATGAGCAGTTCTTC.

This rearrangement joins TRBV6-6 to TRBJ1-5; 7 bases match TRBD1. CDR1 is MNHNY and CDR2 is SVGAGI in the germline V gene (reference sequence). The CDR3 runs to 13 residues. The junction had 2 bases not matched to a gene; V was cut back by 6 bases and J by 3 bases. The CDR3 sequence: CASRGTDNQPQHF. DNA of the CDR3: TGTGCCAGCAGGGGGACAGACAATCAGCCCCAGCATTTT.

This clone was seen a few times. The chain couples TRBV19 to TRBJ1-5; weak D call: TRBD1 (5 bases). Germline CDR1 LNHDA, CDR2 SQIVND (reference sequence). The germline V and J ends were trimmed by 7 bases and 7 bases, with 14 bases remaining between them. CDR3 size: 13 residues. CDR3 sequence reads: CASTMGPPQPQHF. The CDR3 DNA follows: TGTGCCAGTACCATGGGGCCTCCACAGCCCCAGCATTTT.

J is TRBJ2-3 and V is TRBV5-4, with D tentatively TRBD2 (6 bases). The CDR3 totals 14 residues. Per the germline V gene, CDR1 is SGHNT and CDR2 is YYREEE (reference sequence). V was trimmed by 1 base and J by 6 bases, leaving 12 bases between them. DNA of the CDR3: TGTGCCAGCAGCTTGAGACTAGGGTCGGATACGCAGTATTTT. It is translated as CASSLRLGSDTQYF.

V and J are TRBV6-1 and TRBJ1-2; tentatively, D is TRBD1 (5 bases). The CDR3 is 15 amino acids. With 2 bases removed from V and 5 bases from J, the gap between germline ends came to 15 bases. The V gene's germline CDR1 is MNHNS and CDR2 SASEGT. CDR3 in DNA: TGTGCCAGCAGTGAAAGGGCAGGGCCGACGTATGGCTACACCTTC. Amino acids: CASSERAGPTYGYTF.

The chain employs TRBV7-9 and TRBJ1-2; D unclear. The CDR3 extends over 13 amino acids. The V and J ends lost 5 bases and 8 bases respectively, with 15 bases between them. Germline CDR1 and CDR2: SEHNR and FQNEAQ (reference sequence). In nucleotides, the CDR3 is TGTGCCAGCAGCCGATCTGCTGGGGAGGGCTACACCTTC. This translates into CASSRSAGEGYTF.

This rearrangement joins TRBV20-1 to TRBJ2-5; D possibly corresponds to TRBD2 (6 bases). V shed 3 bases and J shed 3 bases, with 14 bases lying between them. Germline V gene sequence: CDR1 DFQATT, CDR2 SNEGSKA (reference sequence). This CDR3 contains 14 residues. The CDR3 nucleotides read TGCAGTGCTAGTTATGGGACTGTCGAAGAGACCCAGTACTTC. This gives the protein CSASYGTVEETQYF.

This clone was counted a few times. This chain links TRBV14 with TRBJ1-6; D unresolved. V dropped 3 bases and J dropped 8 bases, with 5 bases sitting between them. The CDR3 spans 12 residues. Germline V gene lookup returns CDR1 SGHDN and CDR2 FVKESK. CDR3 sequence: CASSQSYSPLHF. In DNA form, the CDR3 reads TGTGCCAGCAGCCAGAGTTATTCACCCCTCCACTTT.

This clone has only one observation. The chain recombines TRBV4-1 with TRBJ1-3; D is perhaps TRBD1 (5 bases). Germline lookup yields CDR1 MGHRA and CDR2 YSYEKL. V was cut by 3 bases and J by 3 bases, with 15 bases left in between. CDR3 size: 16 residues. CDR3 nucleotides: TGCGCCAGCAGCCAGAGGGGCGGGGAACGTGGAAACACCATATATTTT. It specifies CASSQRGGERGNTIYF.

The chain joins TRBV14 to TRBJ1-6; D is possibly TRBD1 (5 bases). The V gene's germline CDR1 is SGHDN and CDR2 FVKESK. The CDR3 consists of 14 residues. V lost 3 bases to trimming and J lost 4 bases, with 7 bases between them. The CDR3 sequence is CASSHGGYNSPLHF. For the CDR3, the DNA is TGTGCCAGCAGCCATGGGGGGTATAATTCACCCCTCCACTTT.

V is TRBV4-3 and J is TRBJ1-2; D gene ambiguous. The V and J ends lost 0 bases and 2 bases respectively, with 13 bases between them. This CDR3 comprises 16 residues. The V gene's germline CDR1 is LGHNA and CDR2 YSLEER. The CDR3 sequence is CASSQDLGGPNYGYTF. The DNA for the CDR3 is TGCGCCAGCAGCCAAGATCTGGGCGGCCCGAACTATGGCTACACCTTC.

Concerning this clone: At one end the junction does not follow the germline gene, possibly because of a read error. The chain joins TRBV3-1 (or the pseudogene TRBV3-2) to TRBJ2-1, with TRBD2 identical over 10 bases. CDR3 length: 19 residues. In germline, CDR1 is LGHDT, CDR2 YNNKEL (reference sequence). The CDR3 DNA follows: TGTGCCCGCAGCCAAGAGGGGGGAGCGGGGGGGCCGGGCTGCAATGAGCAGTTCTTC. It translates to CARSQEGGAGGPGCNEQFF.

The chain recombines TRBV5-5 with TRBJ2-2; D is tentatively TRBD1 or TRBD2 (5 bases each). Germline CDR1 SGHKS, CDR2 YYEKEE (reference sequence). Trimming took 6 bases from V and 3 from J, leaving 18 bases between them. This CDR3 contains 16 residues. CDR3 coding DNA: TGTGCCAGCACTCCTCCGGGGCAGATAGACACCGGGGAGCTGTTTTTT. Residues: CASTPPGQIDTGELFF.

This clone was observed a single time. This chain uses TRBV3-1 (or the pseudogene TRBV3-2) with TRBJ1-4, with a possible D match to TRBD1 (5 bases). Germline-derived CDR1 and CDR2 are LGHDT and YNNKEL (reference sequence). Trimming stripped 1 base from V and 1 base from J, with 7 bases between. This CDR3 has 15 amino acids. Written as DNA, the CDR3 is TGTGCCAGCAGCCAAGGGGGGGGAACTAATGAAAAACTGTTTTTT. This gives the protein CASSQGGGTNEKLFF.

The rearrangement uses TRBV7-3 and TRBJ2-2; D is perhaps TRBD2 (6 bases). The CDR3 totals 16 residues. The germline CDR1 and CDR2 sequences are SGHTA and FQGTGA. Trimming took 1 base from V and 2 from J, leaving 11 bases between them. The CDR3: CASSLIGTANTGELFF. Written as DNA, the CDR3 is TGTGCCAGCAGCTTAATTGGGACTGCCAACACCGGGGAGCTGTTTTTT.

This chain joins TRBV19 and TRBJ1-2; possibly TRBD1 for D (6 bases). V was cut by 2 bases and J by 3 bases, with 10 bases left in between. The CDR3 extends over 14 amino acids. Germline CDR1 is LNHDA and CDR2 is SQIVND (reference sequence). DNA of the CDR3: TGTGCCAGTAGTATACGTCCAGGGGACTATGGCTACACCTTC. It is translated as CASSIRPGDYGYTF.

V is TRBV5-5 and J is TRBJ2-5; a weak D match, TRBD1 (6 bases). Germline V gene data show CDR1 as SGHKS and CDR2 as YYEKEE (reference sequence). The CDR3 has 14 residues. The ends were cut back, 5 bases at V and 4 bases at J, with 15 bases in the middle. This CDR3 reads CASSLQGRIETQYF. The DNA of the CDR3 is TGTGCCAGCAGTTTACAGGGTAGGATAGAGACCCAGTACTTC.

This sequence joins TRBV23-1 and TRBJ2-7; weak D call: TRBD1 (5 bases). TRBV23-1 is sorted into the ORF group, with uncertain function. Trimming took 4 bases from V and 0 from J, leaving 16 bases between them. CDR3 length: 16 amino acids. The CDR3 region is CASSRARQSSSYEQYF. The DNA of the CDR3 is TGCGCCAGCAGTCGGGCACGACAGTCGAGCTCCTACGAGCAGTACTTC.